This T cell receptor (beta chain) was sequenced for a study of metastatic and nonmetastatic thyroid tumors. Study outcomes and limitations: The study reportedly found significantly higher TCR beta diversity in malignant thyroid tumors than benign nodules, in blood and tumor.

The trim removed 7 bases at V and 7 bases at J, leaving 4 bases unmatched. CDR1 is MDHEN and CDR2 is SYDVKM in the germline V gene. This CDR3 contains 13 residues. Every patient was untreated before thyroid surgery. TCRdb ran MiXCR on the PCR reads. The table lists fewer than 40,000 clones, less than 40% of them singletons. As to this clone: The antigen remains unidentified.

Sequenced input: tumor tissue. The chain employs TRBV28 and TRBJ1-6; TRBD1 matches at 7 bases. This TCR was recovered from a female donor with papillary thyroid cancer or a benign thyroid nodule (not recorded which). Some clones in this sample may be carry-over from other donors' samples. CDR3 nucleotide sequence: TGTGCCAGCAATGAACAGGGGAATTCACCCCTCCACTTT. It is translated as CASNEQGNSPLHF.